This TCR beta chain emerged from a study of blood T cell repertoires in COVID-19. Study information: Some COVID-19 samples were acute and others convalescent; all came from the United States, Italy and Spain. Sources were T cells, B-cell-depleted T cells, or PBMCs; the material itself was cDNA or gDNA.

CDR3 length: 16 residues. The V segment lost 3 bases and the J segment 7 bases; nucleotides outside the gene matches: 6. Germline CDR1 and CDR2: LNHNV and YYDKDF (reference sequence). Original processing methods: Reference gene primer amplification gave estimated nucleated cell counts. Using immunoSEQ multiplex PCR, the repertoire was profiled, and TCRdb retains in-frame clones only, with some absent. The V and J calls and clone size were taken over from that table, and D and trimming were inferred from the DNA. The sample has about 140,000 clones, 70% to 80% seen once; the top ten hold more than 3.5%.

This rearrangement joins TRBV15 to TRBJ2-2, with 12 bases that match TRBD1. The TCR sequence derives from a woman older than 75 with active or convalescent COVID-19. Sequenced input: peripheral blood. The CDR3 nucleotides are TGTGCCACCAGCAGCCCCGGGACAGGGGGCCTCGGGGAGCTGTTTTTT. Residues: CATSSPGTGGLGELFF.